This is a list of T cell receptor beta chains from one sample in a study of blood T cell repertoires in COVID-19. Clones were read by immunoSEQ multiplex PCR, and TCRdb kept only the in-frame ones, dropping some. The data show approximately 470,000 clones, 80% to 90% seen once. Material for sequencing was peripheral blood. The receptors come from a human donor in a cohort sampled during active COVID-19. CDR3s include the opening cysteine and the closing phenylalanine or tryptophan.

V gene	J gene	CDR3 length	CDR3 protein
TRBV28	TRBJ2-7	13	CASSLVIRGEQYF
TRBV5-8	TRBJ2-5	13	CASSFRGSGTQYF
TRBV4-3	TRBJ2-7	16	CASSPRIAGGPGEQYF
TRBV6-5	TRBJ2-5	14	CASVLTGGEETQYF
TRBV11-2	TRBJ1-1	15	CASSISGSHNTEAFF
TRBV3-1/TRBV3-2	TRBJ2-7	15	CASSRVLAGVGEQYF
TRBV28	TRBJ2-3	13	CASATGGTDTQYF
TRBV27	TRBJ2-2	13	CASSSWATGELFF
TRBV19	TRBJ2-6	16	CATQGTGTSGANVLTF
TRBV6-4	TRBJ2-2	13	CASSETETGELFF
TRBV5-1	TRBJ2-2	17	CASSLIPGTSVNGELFF
TRBV4-1	TRBJ2-1	15	CASSQYDRDHNEQFF
TRBV5-4	TRBJ2-1	13	CASSLSTGNEQFF
TRBV19	TRBJ1-2	15	CASSTDRGRTYGYTF
TRBV4-1	TRBJ2-7	18	CASSQDRVAGARSYEQYF
TRBV5-1	TRBJ2-3	15	CASSRDTPSTDTQYF
TRBV5-1	TRBJ2-1	13	CASSLSRNNEQFF
TRBV7-9	TRBJ1-5	17	CASSNGQGGLYNQPQHF
TRBV7-9	TRBJ1-1	15	CASSEGGVRGTEAFF
TRBV9	TRBJ2-1	16	CASSAPGTGLGNEQFF